These 3 T cell receptor beta chains were all obtained from the same sample, sequenced in a study of human T cells and chemical hapten exposure. TCRdb reprocessed the 5' RACE reads with MiXCR, giving one entry per CDR3 protein. The sample includes about 81,000 distinct CDR3 sequences, about 16% of them seen just once. Extraction yielded total RNA from whole blood (unfractionated). These receptors were obtained from a female donor in good health.

This clonotype occurred many times. The V gene is TRBV7-2, the J gene TRBJ2-7; 8 positions agree with TRBD2. Germline V lookup: CDR1 SGHTA, CDR2 FQGNSA. J gave up 2 bases and V 4 bases, and 4 bases lay outside the gene matches. This CDR3 has 14 residues. Here the CDR3 reads CASSYGGGPYEQYF. DNA of the CDR3: TGTGCCAGCAGCTATGGCGGGGGGCCCTACGAGCAGTACTTC.

This clonotype was detected a few times. The chain combines TRBV5-1 with TRBJ2-7, with TRBD1 identical over 8 bases. Germline-derived CDR1 and CDR2 are SGHRS and YFSETQ. The CDR3 runs 14 residues. V shed 2 bases and J 2 bases; nucleotides not matched to a gene: 3. CDR3 nucleotide sequence: TGCGCCAGCAGCTTACAGGGGGGAGCCTACGAGCAGTACTTC. Its translation is CASSLQGGAYEQYF.

This clonotype was counted between two and nine times. The chain is built from TRBV7-2 and TRBJ2-3; no reliable D call. The CDR3 length is 11 residues. CDR1 and CDR2 from the germline V gene are SGHTA and FQGNSA. Trimming took 5 bases from V and 8 from J, leaving 8 bases between them. The chain's CDR3 is CASSRLGTQYF. CDR3 nucleotides: TGTGCCAGCAGCCGGCTTGGTACGCAGTATTTT. Complete variable domain (other parts from reference TRBV7-2 and TRBJ2-3): GAGVSQSPSNKVTEKGKDVELRCDPISGHTALYWYRQSLGQGLEFLIYFQGNSAPDKSGLPSDRFSAERTGGSVSTLTIQRTQQEDSAVYLCASSRLGTQYFGPGTRLTVL.